Listed below are T cell receptor beta chains from one sample, sequenced in a study of T cell repertoires in cytomegalovirus infection. TCRdb recomputed calls from the reads with MiXCR, one row per CDR3 protein. The sample lists 150,000 to 200,000 distinct CDR3 sequences, approximately 18% occurring once. Sequencing was performed on CD8+ T cells from PBMCs. Every receptor here comes from a human donor in good health (CMV status not recorded). Some clones in this sample may be carry-over from other donors' samples. Both conserved end residues are part of each CDR3. Each record gives: V gene, clone size, D gene, J gene, CDR3 DNA, CDR3 protein. The D gene is left open where the match is weak. Only some rows state a clone size, as once, few, many or a class for expanded clones.

>TRBV7-9|many|NA|TRBJ1-1
TGTGCCAGCAGCTCGCCGGGCACTGAAGCTTTCTTT
CASSSPGTEAFF
>TRBV7-9|NA|TRBD1|TRBJ1-2
TGTGCCAGCAGCTTTGGACAGGGGTTTGGCTACACCTTC
CASSFGQGFGYTF
>TRBV27|NA|TRBD1|TRBJ1-5
TGTGCCAGCATGCCGGGACAGGGTTTGTTGCCCCAGCATTTT
CASMPGQGLLPQHF
>TRBV7-9|many|NA|TRBJ2-3
TGTGCCAGCAGCCCGAGTAGGGGAGAAACAGATACGCAGTATTTT
CASSPSRGETDTQYF
>TRBV12-3/TRBV12-4|NA|NA|TRBJ1-2
TGTGCCAGCAGTGCCGTGGCAGGGAGCTATGGCTACACCTTC
CASSAVAGSYGYTF
>TRBV11-2|few|NA|TRBJ2-1
TGTGCCAGCAGCTTAGAAACAGGGAATGAGCAGTTCTTC
CASSLETGNEQFF
>TRBV10-3|few|NA|TRBJ2-7
TGTGCCATCAGTGAGACAAATACCCTTCTCCACGAGCAGTACTTC
CAISETNTLLHEQYF
>TRBV14|few|NA|TRBJ1-6
TGTGCCAGCAGCCAAGAAACCAGCTCCTATAATTCACCCCTCCACTTT
CASSQETSSYNSPLHF
>TRBV10-3|NA|TRBD2|TRBJ2-2
TGTGCCATCATGCTGATTGGCGGGACTAGCGGGGGAGCGAACACCGGGGAGCTGTTTTTT
CAIMLIGGTSGGANTGELFF
>TRBV27|few|NA|TRBJ2-4
TGTGCCAGCAGTTTCGGTGGACAGTTCAAAAACATTCAGTACTTC
CASSFGGQFKNIQYF
>TRBV7-3|NA|NA|TRBJ2-1
TGTGCCAGCGGCCGGCCCAATGAGCAGTTCTTC
CASGRPNEQFF
>TRBV20-1|few|NA|TRBJ1-4
TGCAGTGCGGCCCACAGGGCAACTAATGAAAAACTGTTTTTT
CSAAHRATNEKLFF
>TRBV5-1|NA|TRBD1|TRBJ2-6
TGCGCCAGCAGCTTCCGGGACAGGACCTCTGGGGCCAACGTCCTGACTTTC
CASSFRDRTSGANVLTF
>TRBV6-2/TRBV6-3|NA|NA|TRBJ2-7
TGTGCCAGCAGTTACGTTTACTGGGATTCAGAGCAGTACTTC
CASSYVYWDSEQYF
>TRBV7-3|few|NA|TRBJ2-7
TGTGCCAGCAGCTCGGCTCAGGGGCCCTACGAGCAGTACTTC
CASSSAQGPYEQYF
>TRBV5-8|once|NA|TRBJ2-1
TGTGCCAGCAGCTTGCAGGCGGGAAACTACAATGAGCAGTTCTTC
CASSLQAGNYNEQFF
>TRBV7-2|many|NA|TRBJ1-2
TGTGCCAGCAGCTTCTTTTTGGGAGAAAGCTATGGCTACACCTTC
CASSFFLGESYGYTF
>TRBV6-2/TRBV6-3|few|NA|TRBJ1-3
TGTGCCAGCAGTTACCCCGGGGGAGCGCCTGGAAACACCATATATTTT
CASSYPGGAPGNTIYF
>TRBV7-2|many|TRBD1|TRBJ1-2
TGTGCCAGCAGCTTATGGGGACAGGGCTATGGCTACACCTTC
CASSLWGQGYGYTF
>TRBV11-2|NA|NA|TRBJ2-5
TGTGCCAGCAGCTTAGAATTCGCAGAGACCCAGTACTTC
CASSLEFAETQYF
>TRBV7-6|NA|NA|TRBJ1-3
TGTGCCAGCAGCCATAACACCCGGGACTCTGGAAACACCATATATTTT
CASSHNTRDSGNTIYF
>TRBV12-3/TRBV12-4|many|NA|TRBJ1-5
TGTGCCAGCAGCCTCGGGGGGTCCGGTCAGCCCCAGCATTTT
CASSLGGSGQPQHF
>TRBV7-2|NA|NA|TRBJ2-3
TGTGCCAGCAGCTTAGCGCCGTGGCTAGCGAGTAGCACAGATACGCAGTATTTT
CASSLAPWLASSTDTQYF
>TRBV7-6|NA|NA|TRBJ1-2
TGCCTGCCTGGGATCTATGGCTACACCTTC
CLPGIYGYTF
>TRBV20-1|once|TRBD1|TRBJ1-1
TGCAGTGCTAGGGGCCCCGACAGGGCTGAAGCTTTCTTT
CSARGPDRAEAFF
>TRBV29-1|few|NA|TRBJ2-2
TGCAGCGTTGAGGAGGGGGTAAACACCGGGGAGCTGTTTTTT
CSVEEGVNTGELFF
>TRBV7-2|few|TRBD1|TRBJ2-2
TGTGCCAGCAGCTTCACAGGGGGCTGGGGCACCGGGGAGCTGTTTTTT
CASSFTGGWGTGELFF
>TRBV7-9|many|TRBD1|TRBJ1-5
TGTGCCAGCAGCTTGGGACAGGGAAGCAATCAGCCCCAGCATTTT
CASSLGQGSNQPQHF
>TRBV7-7|few|TRBD1|TRBJ2-2
TGTGCTAGCAGCTTAGCTCCACAGGGGGCTGACACCGGGGAGCTGTTTTTT
CASSLAPQGADTGELFF
>TRBV29-1|few|NA|TRBJ2-1
TGCAGCGTGGAAAGCGACAATGAGCAGTTCTTC
CSVESDNEQFF
>TRBV7-9|few|NA|TRBJ1-2
TGTGCCAGCAGCTTGGGGCCGGGAGAGGGTTATGGCTACACCTTC
CASSLGPGEGYGYTF
>TRBV7-8|NA|NA|TRBJ2-3
TGTGCCAGCAGCTCCCAAGAGGGGGGCGAGACAGATACGCAGTATTTT
CASSSQEGGETDTQYF
>TRBV6-5|few|NA|TRBJ1-1
TGTGCCAGCAGTTACGTGGGTGCTGAAGCTTTCTTT
CASSYVGAEAFF
>TRBV6-2/TRBV6-3|few|TRBD1|TRBJ2-7
TGTGCCAGCAGTTTCATAGGGACAGTCTACGAGCAGTACTTC
CASSFIGTVYEQYF
>TRBV29-1|NA|NA|TRBJ1-4
TGCAGCGTTGAAGTTGAGGGGACACCTGAAAAACTGTTTTTT
CSVEVEGTPEKLFF
>TRBV6-2/TRBV6-3|few|NA|TRBJ1-5
TGTGCCAGCAGTCACGACAGTCAACCGGGGCCCCAGCATTTT
CASSHDSQPGPQHF
>TRBV7-9|few|NA|TRBJ1-4
TGTGCCAGCAGCACGCGGGAGGCGCCAATCAAAAAACTGTTTTTT
CASSTREAPIKKLFF
>TRBV12-3/TRBV12-4|NA|NA|TRBJ1-1
TGTGCCAGCTCCTCCGCCGGCCAACAGGCTTTCTTT
CASSSAGQQAFF
>TRBV27|NA|TRBD2|TRBJ2-1
TGTGCCAGCAGTTCGACCCAACTTCCGGGACTAGACAGTTATTACAATGAACAGTTCTTC
CASSSTQLPGLDSYYNEQFF
>TRBV28|few|NA|TRBJ2-7
TGTGCCAGCAGTTCCCCCCCATTACTAAGCTCGGCCTACGAGCAGTACTTC
CASSSPPLLSSAYEQYF
>TRBV28|few|TRBD1|TRBJ2-7
TGTGCCAGCAGTTTAGGTATCGGGACAGCGACCTACGAGCAGTACTTC
CASSLGIGTATYEQYF
>TRBV7-9|NA|NA|TRBJ1-2
TGTGCCAGCAGCTTAGCGGAGACGGTGACCCATGGCTACACCTTC
CASSLAETVTHGYTF
>TRBV27|NA|NA|TRBJ1-2
TGTGCCAGCAGTTTGACCGGGACAATGACACAGGATGGCTACACCTTC
CASSLTGTMTQDGYTF
>TRBV7-8|NA|TRBD1|TRBJ1-1
TGTGCCAGCAGCTTACTAGGACAGGGGGCTCTCCCTGAAGCTTTCTTT
CASSLLGQGALPEAFF
>TRBV7-8|few|NA|TRBJ2-1
TGTGCAACCGAAGACCTCCAGGGGGGATCCTACAATGAGCAGTTCTTC
CATEDLQGGSYNEQFF
>TRBV7-2|NA|NA|TRBJ2-1
TGTGCCAGCAGCTTTTTTGGGCTGCGGGAGCAGTTCTTC
CASSFFGLREQFF
>TRBV12-3/TRBV12-4|NA|NA|TRBJ2-3
TGTGCCAGCAGTTTCGACTTTACAGATACGCAGTATTTT
CASSFDFTDTQYF
>TRBV2|few|TRBD1|TRBJ2-4
TGTGCCAGCACTGAACGGGACAGGGGACCCAAAAACATTCAGTACTTC
CASTERDRGPKNIQYF
>TRBV25-1|NA|NA|TRBJ1-5
TGTGCCAGCAGCCAGGGAGGCAATCAGCCCCAGCATTTT
CASSQGGNQPQHF
>TRBV25-1|few|TRBD2|TRBJ2-1
TGTGCCTCTGCGGGGGGGCGTAATGAGCAGTTCTTC
CASAGGRNEQFF
>TRBV28|NA|NA|TRBJ1-5
TGTGCCAGCAGTCCTTGGCCTAGGCGCGATCAGCCCCAGCATTTT
CASSPWPRRDQPQHF
>TRBV14|NA|NA|TRBJ2-1
TGTGCCAGCAGCCGCGCAGCGTGGGGGGCCCTAAACAATGAGCAGTTCTTC
CASSRAAWGALNNEQFF
>TRBV7-2|few|NA|TRBJ2-5
TGTGCCAGCAGCTTAGCCGTGGCACGGGGGGAGACCCAGTACTTC
CASSLAVARGETQYF
>TRBV7-9|NA|NA|TRBJ2-2
TGTGCCAGCAGCTTAAAGCCTGACAGACCCCCCGGGGAGCTGTTTTTT
CASSLKPDRPPGELFF
>TRBV12-3/TRBV12-4|NA|NA|TRBJ1-2
TGTGCCAGCACCCAACCTTACGACTATGGCTACACCTTC
CASTQPYDYGYTF
>TRBV20-1|many|TRBD1|TRBJ2-1
TGCAGTGCTAGATCCTACTGGGACAGGGGGAAGAGTTTCGATGAGCAGTTCTTC
CSARSYWDRGKSFDEQFF
>TRBV7-8|few|TRBD1|TRBJ1-5
TGTGCCAGCAGCCTTCGCGGGACAGGGGGCCCAAATCAGCCCCAGCATTTT
CASSLRGTGGPNQPQHF
>TRBV7-7|few|TRBD1|TRBJ2-1
TGTGCCAGTGGGGACAGACCGAGCTCCTACAATGAGCAGTTCTTC
CASGDRPSSYNEQFF
>TRBV4-2|NA|TRBD2|TRBJ2-1
TGTGCCAGCAGCCAAGAAGCAACAGCGGGGGGGAGGTATGAGCAGTTCTTC
CASSQEATAGGRYEQFF